This TCR beta chain appears in the sequencing data of a study of beta chain features in type 1 diabetes. The table lists this clone with a few counts. Unmatched junction bases numbered 1, after V lost 0 bases and J lost 2 bases. CDR3 size: 16 residues. CDR1 SGHVS and CDR2 FNYEAQ come from the germline V gene. cDNA synthesis used the whole RNA isolate, giving expressed TCRB sequences. Sequencing used immunoSEQ multiplex PCR; TCRdb keeps in-frame clones, though not all of them. The profile shows fewer than 400,000 clones, 8% of them singletons. Material: central memory CD4+ T cells from blood. The V and J genes are TRBV7-6 and TRBJ2-6, with 7 bases that match TRBD2. This sequence was found in a young woman in good health. CDR3 sequence reads: CASSLAGGTGANVLTF. In nucleotides, the CDR3 is TGTGCCAGCAGCTTAGCGGGAGGGACTGGGGCCAACGTCCTGACTTTC. Combining the CDR3 with reference TRBV7-6 and TRBJ2-6 gives the whole variable domain GAGVSQSPRYKVTKRGQDVALRCDPISGHVSLYWYRQALGQGPEFLTYFNYEAQQDKSGLPNDRFSAERPEGSISTLTIQRTEQRDSAMYRCASSLAGGTGANVLTFGAGSRLTVL.